This T cell receptor beta chain emerged from a study of T-cell memory formation after mild COVID-19. Study observations and caveats: The pre-infection memory compartment contained some responding clones, suggesting cross-reactive memory joined. Mainly CM and EM harbored the contracting CD4+ clones; mainly EMRA harbored the CD8+ ones.

The CDR3 consists of 12 residues. Germline V gives CDR1 MNHEY, CDR2 SVGEGT. Trimming stripped 7 bases from V and 15 bases from J, with 19 bases between. MiXCR was run by TCRdb on the 5' RACE reads, yielding one entry per CDR3 protein. Of under 300,000 distinct CDR3 sequences listed, 7.5% to 9.5% were seen once; the top ten hold less than 25%. Only a few counts were recorded for this clonotype. Its specificity is unknown. The chain carries TRBV6-2 or TRBV6-3 and TRBJ2-4; D may be TRBD1 or TRBD2 (5 bases each). The sequenced sample was PBMCs or a T cell subset sorted from them (not recorded which). The TCR was taken from a man between 18 and 35 years old who had mild COVID-19 (a few samples of this study predate the infection). Cell type and time point are not known. For the CDR3, the DNA is TGTGCCAGCATTGGGGACGGACCCCAACGGTACTTC. Its protein product is CASIGDGPQRYF.